The 23 T cell receptor beta chains in this list originate from one sample, sequenced in a study of regulatory T cells in long-lasting Graves disease. Regarding time point: persistent/refractory GD, antithyroid drugs over 5 years with positive TRAb. PBMC RNA was the source of the TCR library. The authors built TCR beta libraries using iRepertoire HTBI primers and Arm-PCR of CDR3 regions. A single record per CDR3 protein comes from TCRdb applying MiXCR to the multiplex PCR reads. This sample has about 660,000 distinct CDR3 sequences, with around 30% found just once. The source was peripheral blood mononuclear cells (PBMCs), collected when the disease was refractory, from a patient treated with antithyroid drugs. These TCRs come from a female donor with Graves disease.

This chain uses TRBV6-1 with TRBJ2-7, with 7 bases matching TRBD1. The germline gives CDR1 MNHNS, CDR2 SASEGT. The ends lost 10 bases at V and 2 bases at J; junction bases unmatched: 14. This CDR3 has 15 residues. In DNA form, the CDR3 reads TGTGCCAACATTCGAGGGGGCGGGTTTCCCTACGAGCAGTACTTC. Its translation is CANIRGGGFPYEQYF.

Only a few counts were recorded for this clonotype. The rearrangement links TRBV29-1 to TRBJ1-3, with D unclear. The CDR3 loop spans 13 amino acids. V dropped 4 bases and J dropped 0 bases, with 7 bases sitting between them. CDR1 is SQVTM and CDR2 is ANQGSEA in the germline V gene. The CDR3 bases are TGCAGCGTTGGAGCGGCCTCTGGAAACACCATATATTTT. This sequence encodes CSVGAASGNTIYF.

CDR3 nucleotide sequence: TGTGCCAGCAGCCAAGAAGACAGGTCCCTCTATGGCTACACCTTC. Residues: CASSQEDRSLYGYTF. This chain links TRBV3-1 with TRBJ1-2, with a tentative D call TRBD1 (6 bases). The CDR3 sequence is 15 residues long. V was pared by 0 bases and J by 4 bases, with 12 bases between. CDR1 and CDR2 (germline): LGHDT, YNNKEL (reference sequence).

The table lists this clonotype with a few counts. The CDR3 is CASSIVWNTEAFF. As DNA, the CDR3 is TGTGCCAGTAGTATAGTCTGGAACACTGAAGCTTTCTTT. The chain links TRBV19 to TRBJ1-1; D not resolved. The CDR3 length is 13 residues. V was trimmed by 1 base and J by 1 base, leaving 4 bases between them. Germline CDR1 LNHDA, CDR2 SQIVND (reference sequence).

The J gene is TRBJ2-4, the V gene TRBV19; D might be TRBD2 (5 bases). Germline CDR1 reads LNHDA; CDR2 reads SQIVND (reference sequence). The CDR3 extends over 15 amino acids. The ends were cut back, 6 bases at V and 3 bases at J, with 15 bases in the middle. In DNA form, the CDR3 reads TGTGCCAGTAGCCTAGGTGCGGGCGGCAAAAACATTCAGTACTTC. Its translation is CASSLGAGGKNIQYF.

This clonotype was recorded a few times. The genes are TRBV20-1 and TRBJ2-5; D might be TRBD1 or TRBD2, each matching 5 bases. V lost 3 bases and J lost 11, with 28 bases in between. CDR1 is DFQATT and CDR2 is SNEGSKA in the germline V gene (reference sequence). CDR3 length: 16 residues. The CDR3 sequence is CSARTSFSGTVGEQYF. The CDR3 DNA follows: TGCAGTGCTAGGACTTCCTTTTCCGGGACGGTGGGGGAGCAGTACTTC.

Only a few counts were recorded for this clonotype. The J gene is TRBJ2-7, the V gene TRBV6-2 or TRBV6-3; D unclear. Germline lookup yields CDR1 MNHEY and CDR2 SVGEGT. Trimming stripped 4 bases from V and 6 bases from J, with 13 bases between. The CDR3 has 13 amino acids. The CDR3 reads CASSFGGSGEQYF. DNA for the CDR3: TGTGCCAGCAGTTTTGGTGGATCGGGCGAGCAGTACTTC.

The chain has TRBV27 and TRBJ1-1; D uncertain. Germline loops: CDR1 MNHEY, CDR2 SMNVEV (reference sequence). The ends were cut back, 8 bases at V and 1 base at J, with 23 bases in the middle. The length of the CDR3 is 17 residues. Written as DNA, the CDR3 is TGTGCCAGCCAAAGTTTAGACTCGAGGTTGAAGAACACTGAAGCTTTCTTT. As protein: CASQSLDSRLKNTEAFF.

This chain joins TRBV11-2 and TRBJ2-7; perhaps TRBD1 as D (5 bases). This CDR3 has 13 residues. Trimming took off 6 bases at V and 3 bases at J, with 12 bases between the two ends. Per the germline V gene, CDR1 is SGHAT and CDR2 is FQNNGV. The CDR3 bases are TGTGCCAGCAGTCCGCCAGGGTACTACGAGCAGTACTTC. Protein product: CASSPPGYYEQYF.

This clonotype has just a few counts. J is TRBJ1-5 and V is TRBV28; a weak D match, TRBD1 (5 bases). Germline lookup yields CDR1 MDHEN and CDR2 SYDVKM. The CDR3 covers 18 residues. Between the trimmed V and J ends, which lost 7 bases and 2 bases, there was a span of 24 bases. The CDR3 is CASIPPGTSRFGNQPQHF. DNA for the CDR3: TGTGCCAGCATCCCTCCAGGGACGTCCAGGTTTGGCAATCAGCCCCAGCATTTT.

This chain links TRBV20-1 with TRBJ2-1, with 12 bases matching TRBD2. The CDR3 spans 15 residues. Germline V gene lookup returns CDR1 DFQATT and CDR2 SNEGSKA (reference sequence). J gave up 6 bases and V 6 bases, and 9 bases lay outside the gene matches. The CDR3 DNA is TGCAGTGCCACCACTCTGGGACTAGCGGGCAATGAGCAGTTCTTC. This sequence encodes CSATTLGLAGNEQFF.

The chain couples TRBV20-1 to TRBJ1-5, with 9 nucleotides matching TRBD1. Germline V gives CDR1 DFQATT, CDR2 SNEGSKA (reference sequence). Germline trimming cut 6 bases from V and 6 bases from J; bases unmatched to any gene: 12. The CDR3 length is 15 residues. The CDR3 DNA reads TGCAGTGCCCAGACCTCGGGACAGGGAGGTCAGCCCCAGCATTTT. Its protein product is CSAQTSGQGGQPQHF.

The rearrangement links TRBV29-1 to TRBJ2-4, with TRBD2 as a possible D gene (7 bases). Germline lookup yields CDR1 SQVTM and CDR2 ANQGSEA. This CDR3 comprises 13 residues. V lost 1 base to trimming and J lost 8 bases, with 12 bases between them. The CDR3 reads CSVEAGEGDIQYF. The CDR3 nucleotides are TGCAGCGTTGAAGCCGGGGAGGGGGACATTCAGTACTTC.

The sample holds many counts of this clonotype. The chain has TRBV2 and TRBJ2-7, with D perhaps TRBD1 (6 bases). The V gene's germline CDR1 is SNHLY and CDR2 FYNNEI. The CDR3 has 18 residues. V lost 7 bases and J lost 0, with 25 bases in between. The CDR3 DNA reads TGTGCCAGCAACCGCGAAGACATCGACAGGTCCCCCTCCTACGAGCAGTACTTC. Its protein is CASNREDIDRSPSYEQYF.

The chain joins TRBV3-1 to TRBJ1-2; tentative D call: TRBD1 (5 bases). There are 14 residues in the CDR3. Deletions cut 1 base from V and 3 bases from J, with 9 bases between. Germline V gene data show CDR1 as LGHDT and CDR2 as YNNKEL (reference sequence). CDR3: CASSQVRGYYGYTF. CDR3 in DNA: TGTGCCAGCAGCCAAGTAAGGGGCTACTATGGCTACACCTTC.

This clonotype was observed many times. This rearrangement joins TRBV12-3 or TRBV12-4 to TRBJ1-5; TRBD1 aligns across 10 bases. Losses at the gene ends were 6 bases for V and 5 bases for J; bases not matched to a gene: 1. The CDR3 is 13 residues long. The CDR3 DNA is TGTGCCAGCAGGGGGACAGGGGATCAGCCCCAGCATTTT. Translating it yields CASRGTGDQPQHF.

This clonotype is a singleton in its sample. The chain carries TRBV4-2 and TRBJ1-2; 8 bases are a match to TRBD1. V lost 1 base, J lost 4 bases, and 5 bases stayed unmatched. This CDR3 spans 15 amino acids. Germline CDR1 LGHNA, CDR2 YNFKEQ. The CDR3 reads CASSQVGQGAYGYTF. CDR3 DNA sequence: TGTGCCAGCAGCCAAGTAGGGCAGGGGGCCTATGGCTACACCTTC.

This clonotype was found many times. The chain carries TRBV30 and TRBJ1-1; 8 nucleotides align to TRBD1. The CDR3 is 14 residues long. With 3 bases clipped from V and 3 bases from J, the junction kept 6 bases outside the gene matches. Germline V CDR1 and CDR2: GTSNPN, SVGIG (reference sequence). The CDR3: CAWREQGGYTEAFF. Here the CDR3 DNA reads TGTGCCTGGAGAGAACAGGGGGGGTACACTGAAGCTTTCTTT.

V is TRBV19 and J is TRBJ1-5; the D is unclear. With 3 bases removed from V and 3 bases from J, the gap between germline ends came to 9 bases. Germline CDR1 and CDR2: LNHDA and SQIVND (reference sequence). The CDR3 contains 14 residues. In DNA, the CDR3 is TGTGCCAGTAGTATGATCACAGACAATCAGCCCCAGCATTTT. This encodes CASSMITDNQPQHF.

J is TRBJ1-2 and V is TRBV25-1; D remains unclear. CDR1 MGHDK and CDR2 SYGVNS come from the germline V gene. V dropped 3 bases and J dropped 7 bases, with 18 bases sitting between them. The CDR3 length is 15 residues. In DNA, the CDR3 is TGTGCCAGCAGTGAGCCCGGAAGGCACCAAGTTGGCTACACCTTC. Protein: CASSEPGRHQVGYTF.

The table lists this clonotype with many counts. The chain has TRBV28 and TRBJ2-7, with 7 bases fitting TRBD2. Unmatched junction bases numbered 9, after V lost 4 bases and J lost 6 bases. CDR1 and CDR2 (germline): MDHEN, SYDVKM. The CDR3 runs to 14 residues. In nucleotides, the CDR3 is TGTGCCAGCAGTTACAGAAGCGGGATAGGCGAGCAGTACTTC. This encodes CASSYRSGIGEQYF.

The J gene is TRBJ2-2, the V gene TRBV7-9; D uncertain. The CDR3 is 15 amino acids. The germline V and J ends were trimmed by 5 bases and 0 bases, with 10 bases remaining between them. The germline V gene has CDR1 SEHNR and CDR2 FQNEAQ (reference sequence). CDR3 coding DNA: TGTGCCAGCAGCCCCCTTGGTCCGAACACCGGGGAGCTGTTTTTT. This encodes CASSPLGPNTGELFF.

The chain carries TRBV27 and TRBJ2-7, with TRBD1 matching 9 bases. Per the germline V gene, CDR1 is MNHEY and CDR2 is SMNVEV (reference sequence). The CDR3 is made up of 14 amino acids. V trimming: 6 bases; J trimming: 7 bases; junction bases outside the gene matches: 10. The CDR3 DNA is TGTGCCAGCAGGTCCGGGACAGGGTTGAGGGAGCAGTACTTC. Encoded protein: CASRSGTGLREQYF.